These 7 T cell receptor beta chains were all obtained from the same sample, sequenced in a study of cytomegalovirus exposure and HLA in healthy donors (TCRdb year 2017). The library was built by means of the immunoSEQ multiplex PCR assay. The multiplex PCR relied on a mix of 60 forward primers for TCR Vbeta segments and 13 reverse primers for TCR Jbeta segments. TCRdb re-hosts the immuneACCESS table, in-frame sequences only. Its copies lack some clones; in the studies checked, an unresolved V gene accounts for under half of them, and the cause for the rest is not known. The sample table holds some 140,000 clones, of which over 70% were seen once. The ten largest clonotypes hold over 2% of the sample. The source material was PBMCs. The source is a man between 25 and 39 years old in good health and CMV-seronegative.

This clone appeared a single time. The J gene is TRBJ2-1, the V gene TRBV4-1; TRBD2 matches 7 bases. This CDR3 is built from 16 residues. The germline CDR1 and CDR2 sequences are MGHRA and YSYEKL. V was clipped by 4 bases and J by 2 bases; unmatched bases: 8. The CDR3 coding sequence is TGCGCCAGCAGCCTTCCAAGACTAGCAGCCTACAATGAGCAGTTCTTC. It encodes CASSLPRLAAYNEQFF.

The gene calls are TRBV19 and TRBJ1-1; D is possibly TRBD1 (5 bases). CDR1 LNHDA and CDR2 SQIVND come from the germline V gene (reference sequence). The V end lost 5 bases, the J end lost 1 base, and 17 bases lay between the germline ends. The CDR3 extends over 16 amino acids. CDR3 nucleotides: TGTGCCAGTAGTCCCAATACACCGGGGGGGAACACTGAAGCTTTCTTT. It encodes CASSPNTPGGNTEAFF.

The chain uses TRBV18 and TRBJ1-2; TRBD1 matches 9 bases. J was trimmed by 9 bases and V by 1 base; bases with no gene match: 3. The CDR3 totals 13 residues. Germline CDR1 is KGHSH and CDR2 is LQKENI. The chain's CDR3 is CASSPRDRESYTF. Here the CDR3 DNA reads TGTGCCAGCTCACCACGGGACAGGGAGAGCTACACCTTC.

This clone appeared a few times. V gene TRBV6-5 combines with J gene TRBJ1-1; maybe TRBD1 (5 bases). Germline CDR1 reads MNHEY; CDR2 reads SVGAGI. The CDR3 length is 15 residues. V was shortened by 0 bases and J by 4 bases, with 12 bases between the two germline ends. The CDR3 here is CASSYSAGRGTEAFF. In nucleotides, the CDR3 is TGTGCCAGCAGTTACTCGGCAGGGAGGGGCACTGAAGCTTTCTTT.

The V gene is TRBV5-1, the J gene TRBJ2-7, with D perhaps matching TRBD2 (5 bases). The CDR3 consists of 15 residues. The germline V gene has CDR1 SGHRS and CDR2 YFSETQ. The V and J ends lost 2 bases and 0 bases respectively, with 12 bases between them. The CDR3 DNA is TGCGCCAGCAGCTTTCAACCTGGGAGCTCCTACGAGCAGTACTTC. This codes for CASSFQPGSSYEQYF.

The chain links TRBV4-1 to TRBJ2-3; D perhaps matches TRBD2 (7 bases). Trimming left V 2 bases short and J 3 bases short, with 18 bases between. The CDR3 has 17 amino acids. The germline CDR1 and CDR2 sequences are MGHRA and YSYEKL. The CDR3 coding sequence is TGCGCCAGCAGCCAACGTTGGGGGGGACAAGGAACAGATACGCAGTATTTT. Its translation is CASSQRWGGQGTDTQYF.

This chain joins TRBV19 and TRBJ2-5; 9 bases fit TRBD2. Germline loops: CDR1 LNHDA, CDR2 SQIVND (reference sequence). The V segment lost 5 bases and the J segment 2 bases; nucleotides outside the gene matches: 12. This CDR3 contains 17 residues. The CDR3 loop reads CASSPRWGGRGQETQYF. For the CDR3, the DNA is TGTGCCAGTAGTCCCAGGTGGGGCGGGAGGGGTCAAGAGACCCAGTACTTC.